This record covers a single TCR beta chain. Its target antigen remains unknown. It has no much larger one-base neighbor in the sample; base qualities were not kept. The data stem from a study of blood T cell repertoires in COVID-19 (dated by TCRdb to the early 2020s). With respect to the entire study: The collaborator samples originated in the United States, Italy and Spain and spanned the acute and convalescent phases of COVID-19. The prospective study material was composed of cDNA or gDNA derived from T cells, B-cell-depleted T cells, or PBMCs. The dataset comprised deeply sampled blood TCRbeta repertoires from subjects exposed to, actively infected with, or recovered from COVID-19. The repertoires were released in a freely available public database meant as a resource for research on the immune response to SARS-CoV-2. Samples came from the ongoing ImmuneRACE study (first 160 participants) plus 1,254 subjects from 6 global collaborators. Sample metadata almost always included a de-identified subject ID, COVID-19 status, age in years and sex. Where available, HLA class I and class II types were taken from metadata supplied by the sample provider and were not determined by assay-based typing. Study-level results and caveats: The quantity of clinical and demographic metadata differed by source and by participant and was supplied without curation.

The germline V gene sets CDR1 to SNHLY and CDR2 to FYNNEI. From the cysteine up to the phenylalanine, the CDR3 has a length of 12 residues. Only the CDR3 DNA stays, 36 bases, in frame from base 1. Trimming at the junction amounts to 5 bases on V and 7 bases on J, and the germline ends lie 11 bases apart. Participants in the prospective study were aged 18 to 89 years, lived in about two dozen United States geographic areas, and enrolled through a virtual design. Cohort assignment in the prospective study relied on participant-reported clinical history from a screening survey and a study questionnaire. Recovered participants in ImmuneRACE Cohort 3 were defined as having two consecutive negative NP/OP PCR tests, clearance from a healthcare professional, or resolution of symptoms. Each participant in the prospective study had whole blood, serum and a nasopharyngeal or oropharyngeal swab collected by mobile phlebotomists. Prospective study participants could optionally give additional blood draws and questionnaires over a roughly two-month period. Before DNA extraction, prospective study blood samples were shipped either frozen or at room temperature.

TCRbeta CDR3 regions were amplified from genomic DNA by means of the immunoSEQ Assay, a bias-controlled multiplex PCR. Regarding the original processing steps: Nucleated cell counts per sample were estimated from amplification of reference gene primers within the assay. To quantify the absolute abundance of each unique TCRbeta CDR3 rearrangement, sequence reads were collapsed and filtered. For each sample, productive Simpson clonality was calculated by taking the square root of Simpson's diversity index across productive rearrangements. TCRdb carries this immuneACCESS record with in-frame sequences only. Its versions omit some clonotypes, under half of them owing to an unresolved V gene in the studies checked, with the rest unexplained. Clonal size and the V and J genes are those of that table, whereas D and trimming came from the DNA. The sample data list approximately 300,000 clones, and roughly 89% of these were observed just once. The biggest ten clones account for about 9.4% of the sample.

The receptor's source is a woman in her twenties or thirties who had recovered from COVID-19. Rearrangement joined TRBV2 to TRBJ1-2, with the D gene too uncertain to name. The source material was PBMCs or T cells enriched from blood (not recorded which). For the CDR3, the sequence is CASSRSWAGYTF. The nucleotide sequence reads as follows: TGTGCCAGCAGTAGATCATGGGCTGGCTACACCTTC.